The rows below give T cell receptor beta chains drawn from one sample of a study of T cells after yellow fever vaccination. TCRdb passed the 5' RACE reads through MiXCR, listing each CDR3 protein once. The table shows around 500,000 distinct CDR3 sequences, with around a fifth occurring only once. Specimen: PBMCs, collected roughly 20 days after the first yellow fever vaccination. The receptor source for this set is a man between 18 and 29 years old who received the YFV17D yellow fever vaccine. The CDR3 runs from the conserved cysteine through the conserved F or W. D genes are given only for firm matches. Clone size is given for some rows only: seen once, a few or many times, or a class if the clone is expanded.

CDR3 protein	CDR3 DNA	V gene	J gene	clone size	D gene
CASSSGVGTGYGYTF	TGTGCCAGCAGCTCCGGCGTTGGGACAGGGTATGGCTACACCTTC	TRBV7-9	TRBJ1-2	few	TRBD1
CASSGTSGGSETQYF	TGTGCCAGCAGCGGGACTAGCGGGGGATCTGAGACCCAGTACTTC	TRBV5-4	TRBJ2-5	-	TRBD2
CASSQVGRGADTQYF	TGTGCCAGCAGCCAAGTGGGCAGGGGGGCAGATACGCAGTATTTT	TRBV4-2	TRBJ2-3	-	-
CASSSPFGEVDGEKLFF	TGTGCCAGCAGCTCGCCATTTGGGGAGGTCGATGGTGAAAAACTGTTTTTT	TRBV7-8	TRBJ1-4	few	-
CASSEVWTWELFF	TGTGCCAGCAGTGAAGTCTGGACATGGGAGCTGTTTTTT	TRBV6-1	TRBJ2-2	few	-
CASSLLSPGLTEAFF	TGTGCCAGCAGCTTATTATCCCCCGGCTTGACTGAAGCTTTCTTT	TRBV7-7	TRBJ1-1	-	-
CSASVVYSSYNEQFF	TGCAGTGCTAGTGTAGTTTATAGCTCCTACAATGAGCAGTTCTTC	TRBV20-1	TRBJ2-1	few	-
CASSLRAGTDSPLHF	TGTGCCAGCTCCCTTCGGGCAGGGACGGATTCACCCCTCCACTTT	TRBV27	TRBJ1-6	-	-
CASSSRAEAFF	TGTGCCAGCAGTTCGAGAGCTGAAGCTTTCTTT	TRBV12-3/TRBV12-4	TRBJ1-1	-	-
CASKGGGSYNEQFF	TGTGCCAGCAAGGGCGGGGGCTCCTACAATGAGCAGTTCTTC	TRBV6-5	TRBJ2-1	few	TRBD2
CASRPRGGKASPLHF	TGTGCCAGCAGACCCCGTGGAGGGAAGGCTTCACCCCTCCACTTT	TRBV6-1	TRBJ1-6	-	-
CASSGLADETQYF	TGTGCCAGCTCCGGACTAGCGGACGAGACCCAGTACTTC	TRBV18	TRBJ2-5	-	TRBD2